The 2 T cell receptor beta chains below all came from one sample that was sequenced in a study of cytotoxic CD8 clonotypes in ibrutinib-treated CLL. Libraries were prepared by immunoSEQ multiplex PCR; TCRdb keeps only in-frame clonotypes and omits some of them. The sample shows approximately 50,000 clones, roughly 54% of them seen only once. This specimen was PBMCs, taken at disease progression, from a patient treated with ibrutinib. These receptors were obtained from a human donor with chronic lymphocytic leukemia.

The CDR3 DNA reads TGTGCCGCCGGACCGCCTAAGGGAAAACTGTTTTTT. Translation: CAAGPPKGKLFF. The chain links TRBV27 to TRBJ1-4; no reliable D call. V was trimmed by 11 bases and J by 10 bases, leaving 17 bases between them. The germline CDR1 and CDR2 sequences are MNHEY and SMNVEV (reference sequence). This CDR3 comprises 12 residues.

The rearrangement joins TRBV6-7 to TRBJ2-3, with D perhaps assigned TRBD1 or TRBD2 (5 bases each). TRBV6-7 is noted as an ORF with a role that remains uncertain. The CDR3 is 16 amino acids. V lost 4 bases and J 2 bases, leaving 16 bases between the germline ends. The CDR3 nucleotides read TGTGCCAGCAGTTGGGACCAGGGAAGAATCACAGATACGCAGTATTTT. This encodes CASSWDQGRITDTQYF.